This T cell receptor (beta chain) was captured in a study of monozygotic twins with inflammatory bowel disease. Study-wide results and limits: Background noise in patient repertoires may stem from differing immunosuppressive treatments.

Germline V CDR1 and CDR2: SGHTA, FQGNSA. The CDR3 extends over 14 amino acids. With the 5' RACE reads reprocessed, TCRdb shows one record per CDR3 protein and no DNA. The sample's table shows around 410,000 distinct CDR3 sequences. With regard to this clonotype: Its specificity is not known.

This TCR was sampled from a human donor with ulcerative colitis or Crohn's disease, or a healthy co-twin of an affected twin (not recorded which). The V call is TRBV7-2, the J call TRBJ2-5. The sample consisted of blood. CDR3 sequence reads: CASSSLGLQETQYF.